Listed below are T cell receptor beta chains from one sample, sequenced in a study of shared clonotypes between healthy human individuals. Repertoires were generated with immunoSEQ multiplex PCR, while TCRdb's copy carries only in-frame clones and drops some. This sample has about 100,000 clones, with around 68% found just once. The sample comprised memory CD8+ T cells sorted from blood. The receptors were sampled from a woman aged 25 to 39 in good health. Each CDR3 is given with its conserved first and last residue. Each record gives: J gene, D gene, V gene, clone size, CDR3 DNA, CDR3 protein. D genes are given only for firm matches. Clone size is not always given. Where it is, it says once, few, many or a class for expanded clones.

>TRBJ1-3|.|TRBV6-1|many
TGTGCCAGCAGTTTCGACGTTAGCTCTGGAAACACCATATATTTT
CASSFDVSSGNTIYF
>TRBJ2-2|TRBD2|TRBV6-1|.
TGTGCCAGTACCCGACTAGCGGATAACACCGGGGAGCTGTTTTTT
CASTRLADNTGELFF
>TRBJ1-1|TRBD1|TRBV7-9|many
TGTGCCAGCAGCCAGACAGGGAGCACTGAAGCTTTCTTT
CASSQTGSTEAFF
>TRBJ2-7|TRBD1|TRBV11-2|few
TGTGCCAGCAGCCTCTCCAGCGACAGGGGTTCCTACGAGCAGTACTTC
CASSLSSDRGSYEQYF
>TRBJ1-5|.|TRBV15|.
TGTGCCACCAGCAGATACCCCAGGGGCGCTGAAAACGACCCGTTAAATCAGCCCCAGCATTTT
CATSRYPRGAENDPLNQPQHF
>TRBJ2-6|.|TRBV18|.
TGTGCCAGCTCACCCTCGGCAGGGAACTCTGGGGCCAACGTCCTGACTTTC
CASSPSAGNSGANVLTF
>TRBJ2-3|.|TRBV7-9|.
TGTGCCAGCAGCAGTTCAAGGGAGTACGGCACAGATACGCAGTATTTT
CASSSSREYGTDTQYF
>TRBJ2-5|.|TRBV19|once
TGTGCCAGTAGTGGGTGGAGTCCCGAGACCCAGTACTTC
CASSGWSPETQYF
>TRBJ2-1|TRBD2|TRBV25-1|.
TGTGCCATCCAGGGCGGGAGAAGCAATGAGCAGTTCTTC
CAIQGGRSNEQFF
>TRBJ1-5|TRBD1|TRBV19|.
TGTGCCAGTAGTCCCGACAGGGGGCTAATAGGTCAGCCCCAGCATTTT
CASSPDRGLIGQPQHF
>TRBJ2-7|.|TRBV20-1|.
TGCAGTGCTAAAAACGCTGACGAGCAGTACTTC
CSAKNADEQYF
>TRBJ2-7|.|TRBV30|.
TGTGCCTGGAGTTCCAACAGGATTCCTACCTTTGGCTACGAGCAGTACTTC
CAWSSNRIPTFGYEQYF
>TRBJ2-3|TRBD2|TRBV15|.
TGTGCCACCAGCATGGGGGGGTTTACAGATACGCAGTATTTT
CATSMGGFTDTQYF
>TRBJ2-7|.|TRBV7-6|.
TGTGCCAGCAGCTTAGAGGGACACGAGCCCTACGAGCAGTACTTC
CASSLEGHEPYEQYF
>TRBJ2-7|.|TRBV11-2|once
TGTGCCAGCAGCTCATCCGGGATCTACGAGCAGTACTTC
CASSSSGIYEQYF
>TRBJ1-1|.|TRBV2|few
TGTGCCAGCGAAGGCGGGGGTGGTAGGAACACTGAAGCTTTCTTT
CASEGGGGRNTEAFF
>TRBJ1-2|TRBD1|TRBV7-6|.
TGTGCCAGCAGCTTAGGGGGGACAGGGGTAGATGGCTACACCTTC
CASSLGGTGVDGYTF
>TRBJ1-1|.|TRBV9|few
TGTGCCAGCAGCTCCAATGGAAGAGAAGCTTTCTTT
CASSSNGREAFF
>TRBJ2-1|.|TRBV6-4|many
TGTGCCAGCAGTGATTCAGACCAGGAGGAGCAGTTCTTC
CASSDSDQEEQFF
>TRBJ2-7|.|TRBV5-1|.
TGCGCCAGCAGACCGGACATTGGCTCCTACGAGCAGTACTTC
CASRPDIGSYEQYF
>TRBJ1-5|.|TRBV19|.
TGTGCCAGTAGTATATTCGGGCAGGGAAATCAGCCCCAGCATTTT
CASSIFGQGNQPQHF
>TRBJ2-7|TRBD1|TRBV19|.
TGTGCCAGTAGTACGGCCGCAGGGGGAGACTACGAGCAGTACTTC
CASSTAAGGDYEQYF
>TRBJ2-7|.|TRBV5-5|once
TGTGCCAGCAGCTTTCAGGGGGGATCCTACGAGCAGTACTTC
CASSFQGGSYEQYF
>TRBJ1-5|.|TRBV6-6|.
TGTGCCAGCAGTTACGGGCAGAATCAGCCCCAGCATTTT
CASSYGQNQPQHF
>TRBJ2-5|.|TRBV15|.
TGTGCCACCAGCAGGGCTTTTGAGGAGCTTAATGGTGGGACCCAGTACTTC
CATSRAFEELNGGTQYF
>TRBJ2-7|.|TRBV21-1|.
TGTGCCAGCAGCAAAATTGTTGATAGCGGGAGAGCCTACGAGCAGTACTTC
CASSKIVDSGRAYEQYF
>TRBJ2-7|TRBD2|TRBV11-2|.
TGTGCCAGCAGCACGACTTCGACTAGCGGGAGGGCCGGGGAGCAGTACTTC
CASSTTSTSGRAGEQYF
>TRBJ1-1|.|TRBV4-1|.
TGCGCCAGCAGCCAACTTACAGGGCCTGAAGCTTTCTTT
CASSQLTGPEAFF
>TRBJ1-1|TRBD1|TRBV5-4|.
TGTGCCAGCAGCTTCGCAGGGGGGATAGCGAACACTGAAGCTTTCTTT
CASSFAGGIANTEAFF
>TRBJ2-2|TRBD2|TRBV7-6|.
TGTGCCAGCAGCTTACTAGCGGTTAACACCGGGGAGCTGTTTTTT
CASSLLAVNTGELFF
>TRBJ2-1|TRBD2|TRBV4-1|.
TGCGCCAGCAGCCAAGGAACCCGGACTAGCGGGAGGTCTAGGTTCTTC
CASSQGTRTSGRSRFF
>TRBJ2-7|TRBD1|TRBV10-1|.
TGCGCCAGCAGTAACAGGGGTTTCGAGCAGTACTTC
CASSNRGFEQYF
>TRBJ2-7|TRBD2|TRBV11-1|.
TGTGCCAGCAGCTACTGGACTAGCGGGAGCTCCTACGAGCAGTACTTC
CASSYWTSGSSYEQYF
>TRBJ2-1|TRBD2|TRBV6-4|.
TGTGCCAGCAGTGACTCCGGGACTAGCGGTTACAATGAGCAGTTCTTC
CASSDSGTSGYNEQFF
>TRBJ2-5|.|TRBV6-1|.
TGTGCCAGCAGTGAAGCCTTGAGGGGGGAGACCCAGTACTTC
CASSEALRGETQYF
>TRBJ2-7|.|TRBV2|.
TGTGCCAGCACCAACTGGGGGAACTCCTACGAGCAGTACTTC
CASTNWGNSYEQYF
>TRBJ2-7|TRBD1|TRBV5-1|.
TGCGCCAGCAGCTTGATGCCCTGGGACAGACATTCTTACGAGCAGTACTTC
CASSLMPWDRHSYEQYF
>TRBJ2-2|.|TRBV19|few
TGTGCCAGTACCTTGGGGGGGCTAGCGGAGTCGAACACCGGGGAGCTGTTTTTT
CASTLGGLAESNTGELFF
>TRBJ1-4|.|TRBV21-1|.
TGTGCCAGCGGGGGGATTAATGAAAAACTGTTTTTT
CASGGINEKLFF
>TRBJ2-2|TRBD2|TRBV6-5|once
TGTGCCAGCAGTTACGGGCTAGCGGTGAACACCGGGGAGCTGTTTTTT
CASSYGLAVNTGELFF
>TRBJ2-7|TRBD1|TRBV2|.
TGTGCCAAAGGATTCCGGGACAGGGGATCCTACGAGCAGTACTTC
CAKGFRDRGSYEQYF
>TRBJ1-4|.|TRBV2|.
TGTGCCAGCAGGGTTTACAGGGACGTAAATGAAAAACTGTTTTTT
CASRVYRDVNEKLFF
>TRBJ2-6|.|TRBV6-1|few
TGTGCCAGCAGTGAAGAAGGGAGCTCTGGGGCCAACGTCCTGACTTTC
CASSEEGSSGANVLTF
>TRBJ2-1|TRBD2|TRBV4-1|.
TGCGCCAGCAGCCAAGTCTTCCAGCGGGAGGGCCGGATTTGCAATGAGCAGTTCTTC
CASSQVFQREGRICNEQFF
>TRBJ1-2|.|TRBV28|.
TGTGCCAGCAGTTTCACCCCGGGGCAAGCGAATGGCTACACCTTC
CASSFTPGQANGYTF
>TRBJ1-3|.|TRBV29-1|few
TGCAGCGCAAATACAGGGTCTGGAAACACCATATATTTT
CSANTGSGNTIYF
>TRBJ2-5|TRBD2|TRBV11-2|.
TGTGCCAGCAGCTTTTTCATAGTTGGATTTGCGGGGGGAGAGACCCAGTACTTC
CASSFFIVGFAGGETQYF
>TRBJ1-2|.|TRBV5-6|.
TGTGCCAGCAGCCTGCAGGGAGTATATGGCTACACCTTC
CASSLQGVYGYTF
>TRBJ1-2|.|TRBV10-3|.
TGTGCCATCAGTGCTGAGGAGAATAACTATGGCTACACCTTC
CAISAEENNYGYTF
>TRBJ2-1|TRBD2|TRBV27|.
TGTGCCAGCAGTTTATTAGCGGGAGTGATTTACAATGAGCAGTTCTTC
CASSLLAGVIYNEQFF
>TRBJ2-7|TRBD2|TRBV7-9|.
TGTGCCAGCAGACCTCTAGCGGGAGGTGGTCACGAGCAGTACTTC
CASRPLAGGGHEQYF
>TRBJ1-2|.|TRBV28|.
TGTGCCAGCAGTTCTCACACAGGTTTCATCTATGGCTACACCTTC
CASSSHTGFIYGYTF
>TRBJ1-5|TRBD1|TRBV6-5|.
TGTGCCAGCAGTCGGACAGGGGATCAGCCCCAGCATTTT
CASSRTGDQPQHF
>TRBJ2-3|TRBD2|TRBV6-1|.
TGTGCCAGCAGTGGGACTAGCGGGACGACAGATACGCAGTATTTT
CASSGTSGTTDTQYF
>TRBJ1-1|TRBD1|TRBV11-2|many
TGTGCCAGCAGCCCAGGACAGGGATGGAACACTGAAGCTTTCTTT
CASSPGQGWNTEAFF
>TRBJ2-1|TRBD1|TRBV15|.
TGTGCCACCAGCAGAGAGGGACAGGTGAATGAGCAGTTCTTC
CATSREGQVNEQFF
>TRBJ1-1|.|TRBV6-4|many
TGTGCCAGCAGTAATACAGGGCGTGTAGCTTTCTTT
CASSNTGRVAFF
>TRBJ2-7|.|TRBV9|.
TGTGCCAGCAGCGTAACGGACAGTCCCGAGCAGTACTTC
CASSVTDSPEQYF
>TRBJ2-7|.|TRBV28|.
TGTGCCAGCAGTACCCCCCGTGAGGGCTACGAGCAGTACTTC
CASSTPREGYEQYF
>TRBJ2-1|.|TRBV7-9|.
TGTGCCAGCAGCTTAGGTAGCGGCGGACCCAATGAGCAGTTCTTC
CASSLGSGGPNEQFF